This T cell receptor beta chain comes out of a study of cytomegalovirus exposure and HLA in healthy donors. Study conclusions and caveats: Over 15,000 TCR beta sequences were associated with HLA alleles at 0.05 false discovery rate in a later analysis. Most subjects' HLA-A and HLA-B alleles were reportedly predicted from TCR beta sequences.

PCR employed 60 Vbeta and 13 Jbeta primers. Sequencing was performed with immunoSEQ multiplex PCR; in TCRdb, only in-frame clones are kept and a portion is missing. Recorded for this sample: 150,000 or so clones. Germline CDR1 is ENHRY and CDR2 is SYGVKD. This CDR3 comprises 13 residues. Trimming removed 7 bases from V and 9 bases from J, with 13 bases in between. With respect to this clone: Its specificity is unknown.

V usage is TRBV10-3 and J usage is TRBJ1-6; D uncertain. Sequencing was done on a sample of PBMCs. This TCR came from a man aged 18 to 30 in good health and CMV-seronegative. DNA for the CDR3: TGTGCCATCAACTCGGGAGGTGGTTCACCCCTCCACTTT. As protein: CAINSGGGSPLHF.